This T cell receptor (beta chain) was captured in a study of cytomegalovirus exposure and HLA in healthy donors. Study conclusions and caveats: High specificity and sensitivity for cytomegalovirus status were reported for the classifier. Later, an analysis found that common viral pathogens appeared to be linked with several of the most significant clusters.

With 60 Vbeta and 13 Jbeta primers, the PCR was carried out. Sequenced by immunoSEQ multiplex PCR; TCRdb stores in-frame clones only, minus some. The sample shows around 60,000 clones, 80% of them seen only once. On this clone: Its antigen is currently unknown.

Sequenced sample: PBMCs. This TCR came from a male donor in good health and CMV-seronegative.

The CDR3 is CASSISPAAEQFF. The CDR3 DNA reads as TGTGCCAGTAGTATTAGCCCCGCCGCAGAGCAGTTCTTC. The chain combines TRBV19 with TRBJ2-1; D ambiguous. In germline, CDR1 is LNHDA, CDR2 SQIVND (reference sequence). V lost 3 bases to trimming and J lost 10 bases, with 13 bases between them. The CDR3 contains 13 residues.